This TCR beta chain is drawn from a study of blood T cell repertoires in COVID-19. Looking at the study overall: T cells, B-cell-depleted T cells, or PBMCs provided the cDNA or gDNA that served as material.

Methods used by the authors: Reference gene primer amplification gave estimated nucleated cell counts. The repertoire was sequenced with immunoSEQ multiplex PCR; TCRdb's copy has only in-frame clones and lacks some. Clone size and V and J calls were adopted from that table, with D and trimming inferred from the DNA. The sample gives a few hundred thousand clones, around nine tenths of which show up once; over 8.5% is in the top ten. V was clipped by 2 bases and J by 4 bases, with 10 bases between them. CDR1 is KGHSH and CDR2 is LQKENI in the germline V gene. This CDR3 is 14 amino acids long. Seattle-derived patients entered the study during active infection and were followed longitudinally.

Sequenced material: peripheral blood. This chain connects TRBV18 to TRBJ2-3, with D perhaps matching TRBD1 (6 bases). The TCR sequence derives from a woman in her twenties or thirties with COVID-19, enrolled during active disease. CDR3 residues: CASSPGGAADTQYF. The DNA for the CDR3 is TGTGCCAGCTCACCAGGGGGCGCAGCAGATACGCAGTATTTT.